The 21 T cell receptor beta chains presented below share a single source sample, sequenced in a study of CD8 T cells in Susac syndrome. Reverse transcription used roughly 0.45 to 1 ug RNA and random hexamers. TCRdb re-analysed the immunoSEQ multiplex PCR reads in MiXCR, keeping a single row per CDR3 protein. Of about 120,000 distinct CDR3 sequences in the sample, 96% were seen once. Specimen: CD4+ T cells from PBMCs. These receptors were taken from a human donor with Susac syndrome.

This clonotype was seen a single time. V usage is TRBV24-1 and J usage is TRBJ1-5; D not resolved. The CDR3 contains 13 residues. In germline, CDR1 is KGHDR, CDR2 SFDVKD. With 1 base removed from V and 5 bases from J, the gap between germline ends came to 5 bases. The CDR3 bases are TGTGCCACCAGTGATTTTCTTGATCAGCCCCAGCATTTT. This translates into CATSDFLDQPQHF.

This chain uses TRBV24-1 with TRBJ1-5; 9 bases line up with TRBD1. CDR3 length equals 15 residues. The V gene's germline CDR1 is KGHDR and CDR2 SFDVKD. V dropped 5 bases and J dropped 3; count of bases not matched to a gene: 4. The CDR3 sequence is CATSGGQGSNQPQHF. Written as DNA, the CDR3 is TGTGCCACCAGTGGAGGACAGGGGTCCAATCAGCCCCAGCATTTT.

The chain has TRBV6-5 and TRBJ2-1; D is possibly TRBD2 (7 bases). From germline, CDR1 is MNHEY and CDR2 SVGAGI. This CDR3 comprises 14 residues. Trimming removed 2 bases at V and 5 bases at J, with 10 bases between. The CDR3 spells CASSYAGADNEQFF. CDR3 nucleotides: TGTGCCAGCAGTTACGCGGGGGCCGACAATGAGCAGTTCTTC.

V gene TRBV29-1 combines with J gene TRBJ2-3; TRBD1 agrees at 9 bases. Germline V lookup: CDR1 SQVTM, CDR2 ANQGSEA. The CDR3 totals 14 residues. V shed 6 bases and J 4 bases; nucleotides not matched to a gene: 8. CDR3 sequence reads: CSVQTGGFADTQYF. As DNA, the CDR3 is TGCAGCGTGCAGACAGGGGGGTTCGCAGATACGCAGTATTTT.

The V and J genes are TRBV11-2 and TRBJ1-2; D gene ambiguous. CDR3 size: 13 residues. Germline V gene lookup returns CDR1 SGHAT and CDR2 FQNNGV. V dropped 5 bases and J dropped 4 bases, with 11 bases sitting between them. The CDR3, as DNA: TGTGCCAGCAGCGGAGACGGATTCTATGGCTACACCTTC. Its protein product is CASSGDGFYGYTF. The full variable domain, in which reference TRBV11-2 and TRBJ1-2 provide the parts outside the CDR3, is EAGVAQSPRYKIIEKRQSVAFWCNPISGHATLYWYQQILGQGPKLLIQFQNNGVVDDSQLPKDRFSAERLKGVDSTLKIQPAKLEDSAVYLCASSGDGFYGYTFGSGTRLTVV.

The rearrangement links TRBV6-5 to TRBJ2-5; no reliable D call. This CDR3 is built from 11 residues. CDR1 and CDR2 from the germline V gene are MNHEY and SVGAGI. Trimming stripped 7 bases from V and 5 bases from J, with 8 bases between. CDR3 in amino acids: CASKGPETQYF. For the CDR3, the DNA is TGTGCCAGCAAAGGTCCGGAGACCCAGTACTTC.

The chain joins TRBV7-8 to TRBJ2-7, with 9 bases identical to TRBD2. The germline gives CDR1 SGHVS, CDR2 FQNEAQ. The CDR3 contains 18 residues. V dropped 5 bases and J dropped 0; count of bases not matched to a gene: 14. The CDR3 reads CASSRGLAGTAGSYEQYF. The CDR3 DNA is TGTGCCAGCAGCCGCGGGCTAGCGGGAACGGCGGGCTCCTACGAGCAGTACTTC.

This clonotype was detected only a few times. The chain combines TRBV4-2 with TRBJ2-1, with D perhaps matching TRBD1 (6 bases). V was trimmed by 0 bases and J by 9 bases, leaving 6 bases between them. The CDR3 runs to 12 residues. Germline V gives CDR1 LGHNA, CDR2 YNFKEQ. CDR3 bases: TGTGCCAGCAGCCAAGAAGGGGGTGAGCAGTTCTTC. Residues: CASSQEGGEQFF.

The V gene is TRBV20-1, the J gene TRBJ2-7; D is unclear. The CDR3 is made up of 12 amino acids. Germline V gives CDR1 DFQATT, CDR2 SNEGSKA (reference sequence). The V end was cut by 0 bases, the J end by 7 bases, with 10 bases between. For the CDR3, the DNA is TGCAGTGCTAGAGACGCTCCGACTGAGCAGTACTTC. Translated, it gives CSARDAPTEQYF.

This CDR3 is CASSSGTIYNEQFF. The DNA of the CDR3 is TGTGCCAGCAGCTCCGGGACTATATACAATGAGCAGTTCTTC. The chain employs TRBV7-2 and TRBJ2-1; 7 bases map to TRBD2. Per germline, CDR1 SGHTA and CDR2 FQGNSA. V gave up 4 bases and J gave up 4 bases; unmatched junction bases: 4. The CDR3 has 14 amino acids.

The CDR3 bases are TGCAGTGCTACACCGGGAGGCACTGAAGCTTTCTTT. It is translated as CSATPGGTEAFF. The chain is built from TRBV20-1 and TRBJ1-1; D remains unclear. This CDR3 has 12 residues. In germline, CDR1 is DFQATT, CDR2 SNEGSKA (reference sequence). With 4 bases removed from V and 4 bases from J, the gap between germline ends came to 10 bases.

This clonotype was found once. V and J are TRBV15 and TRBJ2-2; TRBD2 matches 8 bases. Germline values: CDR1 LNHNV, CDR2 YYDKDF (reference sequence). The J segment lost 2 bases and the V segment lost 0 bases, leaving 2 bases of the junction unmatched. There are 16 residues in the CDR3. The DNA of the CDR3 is TGTGCCACCAGCAGAGAACTAGCGGAAAACACCGGGGAGCTGTTTTTT. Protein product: CATSRELAENTGELFF.

This CDR3 is CSVVGIRTAPEAFF. The CDR3 DNA reads TGCAGCGTTGTCGGGATCAGGACAGCCCCTGAAGCTTTCTTT. This chain joins TRBV29-1 and TRBJ1-1, with D perhaps TRBD1 (6 bases). The CDR3 covers 14 residues. Germline V gene lookup returns CDR1 SQVTM and CDR2 ANQGSEA. Trimming pared 4 bases from V and 6 bases from J, leaving 18 bases between. The full variable domain, in which reference TRBV29-1 and TRBJ1-1 provide the parts outside the CDR3, is SAVISQKPSRDICQRGTSLTIQCQVDSQVTMMFWYRQQPGQSLTLIATANQGSEATYESGFVIDKFPISRPNLTFSTLTVSNMSPEDSSIYLCSVVGIRTAPEAFFGQGTRLTVV.

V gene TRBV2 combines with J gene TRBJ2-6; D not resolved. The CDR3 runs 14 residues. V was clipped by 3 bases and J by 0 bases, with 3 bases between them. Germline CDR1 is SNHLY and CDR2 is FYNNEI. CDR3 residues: CASSDASGANVLTF. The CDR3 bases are TGTGCCAGCAGTGACGCCTCTGGGGCCAACGTCCTGACTTTC.

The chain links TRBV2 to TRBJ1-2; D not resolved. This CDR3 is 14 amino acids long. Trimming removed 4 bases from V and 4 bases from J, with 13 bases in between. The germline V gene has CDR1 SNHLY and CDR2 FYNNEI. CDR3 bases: TGTGCCAGCAGTGCGGTCATCTCAGCCTATGGCTACACCTTC. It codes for CASSAVISAYGYTF.

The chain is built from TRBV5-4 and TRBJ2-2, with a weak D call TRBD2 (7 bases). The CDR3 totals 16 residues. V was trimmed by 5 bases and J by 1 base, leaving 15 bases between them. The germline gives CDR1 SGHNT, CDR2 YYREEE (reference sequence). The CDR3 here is CASSLRGAGNTGELFF. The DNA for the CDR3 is TGTGCCAGCAGTCTACGGGGGGCCGGGAACACCGGGGAGCTGTTTTTT.

CDR3 protein: CSARDSQGRADTQYF. CDR3 coding DNA: TGCAGTGCTAGAGATTCTCAGGGGAGGGCAGATACGCAGTATTTT. The chain couples TRBV20-1 to TRBJ2-3; TRBD2 is a possible D gene (7 bases). The germline V and J ends were trimmed by 0 bases and 4 bases, with 14 bases remaining between them. Germline CDR1 is DFQATT and CDR2 is SNEGSKA (reference sequence). This CDR3 comprises 15 residues.

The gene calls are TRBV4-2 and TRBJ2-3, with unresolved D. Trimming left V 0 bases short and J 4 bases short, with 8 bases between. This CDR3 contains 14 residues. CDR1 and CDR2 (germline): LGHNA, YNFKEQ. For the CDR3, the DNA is TGTGCCAGCAGCCAAGAGAGACTTGCAGATACGCAGTATTTT. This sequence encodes CASSQERLADTQYF.

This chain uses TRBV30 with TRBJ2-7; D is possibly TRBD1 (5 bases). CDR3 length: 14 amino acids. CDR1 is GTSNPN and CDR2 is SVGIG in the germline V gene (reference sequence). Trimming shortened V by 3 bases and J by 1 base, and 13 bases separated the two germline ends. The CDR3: CAWRRQGFSYEQYF. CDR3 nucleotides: TGTGCCTGGAGACGGCAGGGTTTTTCCTACGAGCAGTACTTC.

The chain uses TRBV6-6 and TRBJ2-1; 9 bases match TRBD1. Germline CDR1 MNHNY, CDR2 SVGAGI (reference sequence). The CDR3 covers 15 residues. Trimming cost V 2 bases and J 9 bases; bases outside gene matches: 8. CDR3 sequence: CASSYMGTGLTEQFF. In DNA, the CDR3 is TGTGCCAGCAGTTACATGGGGACAGGGTTGACTGAGCAGTTCTTC.

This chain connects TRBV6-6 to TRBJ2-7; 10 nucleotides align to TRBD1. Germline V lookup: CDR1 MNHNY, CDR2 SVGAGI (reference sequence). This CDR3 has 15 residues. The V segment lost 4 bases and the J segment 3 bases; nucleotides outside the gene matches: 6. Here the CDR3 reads CASSFSDRGVYEQYF. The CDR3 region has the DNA TGTGCCAGCAGTTTCTCGGACAGGGGGGTCTACGAGCAGTACTTC.